The source of this TCR beta chain is a study of blood T cell repertoires in COVID-19. Germline V gene sequence: CDR1 SGHVS, CDR2 FNYEAQ. The CDR3 totals 16 residues. V was cut by 2 bases and J by 0 bases, with 14 bases left in between. Clones were read by immunoSEQ multiplex PCR, and TCRdb kept only the in-frame ones, dropping some. This table has 200,000 to 250,000 clones, 90% appearing once. The J gene is TRBJ2-7, the V gene TRBV7-6, with a weak D call TRBD1 (6 bases). This sequence was found in a man younger than 40 who had been exposed to COVID-19. Sequencing was carried out using PBMCs or T cells enriched from blood (not recorded which). DNA for the CDR3: TGTGCCAGCAGCTTAAAGTCAGGGGCGAGCTCCTACGAGCAGTACTTC. This encodes CASSLKSGASSYEQYF.